The 2 T cell receptor beta chains listed next were all sequenced from one sample in a study of T-cell reconstitution after alpha-beta-depleted transplantation in children. Preparing the TCRbeta library involved the use of unique molecular identifiers. TCRdb passed the PCR reads through MiXCR, listing each CDR3 protein once. There are about 980,000 distinct CDR3 sequences in the sample; less than 30% occur only once, and over 25% lies in the top ten. Source: PBMCs, mostly from graft donor cells, taken 360 days after TCRalphabeta/CD19-depleted stem cell transplant. The receptors come from a boy under two years old who had a stem cell transplant for SCID, so the T cells may come from the graft donor.

This chain joins TRBV19 and TRBJ2-1, with TRBD1 identical over 8 bases. Trimming took 7 bases from V and 6 from J; bases not matched to a gene: 8. This CDR3 has 14 amino acids. Germline lookup yields CDR1 LNHDA and CDR2 SQIVND (reference sequence). The CDR3 DNA sequence: TGTGCCAGTAAAGTGGACAGGGTTTCCAATGAGCAGTTCTTC. Its translation: CASKVDRVSNEQFF.

V gene TRBV5-1 combines with J gene TRBJ1-2, with a tentative D call TRBD1 (6 bases). From germline, CDR1 is SGHRS and CDR2 YFSETQ. The CDR3 is made up of 16 amino acids. V dropped 4 bases and J dropped 7 bases, with 23 bases sitting between them. This chain's CDR3 is CASSLGAPGTSFGYTF. The CDR3, as DNA: TGCGCCAGCAGCCTCGGGGCCCCCGGGACATCTTTTGGCTACACCTTC.